These T cell receptor beta chains were read from a single sample in a study of T cells in Graves' hyperthyroidism and ophthalmopathy. TCRdb passed the multiplex PCR reads through MiXCR, listing each CDR3 protein once. The repertoire holds approximately 430,000 distinct CDR3 sequences, around 16% seen once, with roughly 7.7% in the top ten. The sequencing input was blood. These receptors were collected from a woman younger than 35 with Graves' hyperthyroidism. CDR3s include the opening cysteine and the closing phenylalanine or tryptophan. Fields, in order: D gene, J gene, V gene, clone size, CDR3 DNA, CDR3 protein. The D gene is left open where the match is weak. Clone size is stated in some rows and not others, as once, few, many or a class when expanded.

D gene: NA; J gene: TRBJ1-2; V gene: TRBV6-5; clone size: NA; CDR3 DNA: TGTGCCAGCAGATTTCTCCAGGGTGGCTACACCTTC; CDR3 protein: CASRFLQGGYTF
D gene: NA; J gene: TRBJ1-5; V gene: TRBV4-1; clone size: many; CDR3 DNA: TGCGCCAGCAGCCAAGATAGCGGGGATCAGCCCCAGCATTTT; CDR3 protein: CASSQDSGDQPQHF
D gene: NA; J gene: TRBJ2-2; V gene: TRBV11-3; clone size: many; CDR3 DNA: TGTGCCAGCAGCTTGGGGGAGCGAGACGGGGAGCTGTTTTTT; CDR3 protein: CASSLGERDGELFF
D gene: NA; J gene: TRBJ2-3; V gene: TRBV9; clone size: NA; CDR3 DNA: TGTGCCAGCAGCGTAGCGGGGGGCATAACAGATACGCAGTATTTT; CDR3 protein: CASSVAGGITDTQYF
D gene: NA; J gene: TRBJ2-7; V gene: TRBV6-6; clone size: many; CDR3 DNA: TGTGCCAGCAGTTACTCGAGCCAGGGTTTGGAGCAGTACTTC; CDR3 protein: CASSYSSQGLEQYF
D gene: NA; J gene: TRBJ2-7; V gene: TRBV25-1; clone size: NA; CDR3 DNA: TGTGCCAGCTCCCAGAATAGGGGAGAGCAGTACTTC; CDR3 protein: CASSQNRGEQYF
D gene: NA; J gene: TRBJ2-3; V gene: TRBV20-1; clone size: few; CDR3 DNA: TGCAGTGCTAGAGAGAAAATCGCAGATACGCAGTATTTT; CDR3 protein: CSAREKIADTQYF
D gene: NA; J gene: TRBJ2-7; V gene: TRBV4-1; clone size: many; CDR3 DNA: TGCGCCAGCAGCCAGGTCGTCTCGAGACAGGAAACTACCTACGAGCAGTACTTC; CDR3 protein: CASSQVVSRQETTYEQYF
D gene: NA; J gene: TRBJ2-5; V gene: TRBV28; clone size: many; CDR3 DNA: TGTGCCAGCAGTTTTTTGGACCAGGCAGAGACCCAGTACTTC; CDR3 protein: CASSFLDQAETQYF
D gene: TRBD1; J gene: TRBJ2-5; V gene: TRBV14; clone size: many; CDR3 DNA: TGTGCCAGCAGCCAGATCTTGACAGGGGCAGGGGAGACCCAGTACTTC; CDR3 protein: CASSQILTGAGETQYF
D gene: TRBD2; J gene: TRBJ2-1; V gene: TRBV30; clone size: NA; CDR3 DNA: TGTGCCTGGAGTGCGACTAGCGATAATGAGCAGTTCTTC; CDR3 protein: CAWSATSDNEQFF
D gene: NA; J gene: TRBJ1-4; V gene: TRBV20-1; clone size: many; CDR3 DNA: TGCAGTGCTAGGATTAATGAAAAACTGTTTTTT; CDR3 protein: CSARINEKLFF
D gene: TRBD1; J gene: TRBJ1-5; V gene: TRBV19; clone size: many; CDR3 DNA: TGTGCCAGCAGCACAGGGGGCAATCAGCCCCAGCATTTT; CDR3 protein: CASSTGGNQPQHF
D gene: TRBD1; J gene: TRBJ2-1; V gene: TRBV18; clone size: NA; CDR3 DNA: TGTGCCAGCTCACTTGGACAGGGGGCTGGCAATGAGCAGTTCTTC; CDR3 protein: CASSLGQGAGNEQFF
D gene: NA; J gene: TRBJ1-1; V gene: TRBV18; clone size: NA; CDR3 DNA: TGTGCCAGCTCACGGGGCGGGGGGCAGGGTGAAGCTTTCTTT; CDR3 protein: CASSRGGGQGEAFF
D gene: NA; J gene: TRBJ2-1; V gene: TRBV20-1; clone size: many; CDR3 DNA: TGCAGTGGACAGTACAATGAGCAGTTCTTC; CDR3 protein: CSGQYNEQFF
D gene: TRBD1; J gene: TRBJ2-3; V gene: TRBV24-1; clone size: many; CDR3 DNA: TGTGCCACCAGACGGACAGGGGGCACAGATACGCAGTATTTT; CDR3 protein: CATRRTGGTDTQYF
D gene: TRBD1; J gene: TRBJ1-2; V gene: TRBV9; clone size: NA; CDR3 DNA: TGTGCCAGCAGCTCCCGGGACAGGGCTGGCTATGGCTACACCTTC; CDR3 protein: CASSSRDRAGYGYTF
D gene: TRBD2; J gene: TRBJ2-3; V gene: TRBV2; clone size: many; CDR3 DNA: TGTGCCAGCAGTAAGGGGACTAGCGGGTCAGATACGCAGTATTTT; CDR3 protein: CASSKGTSGSDTQYF
D gene: NA; J gene: TRBJ2-7; V gene: TRBV2; clone size: many; CDR3 DNA: TGTGCCAGCAGTGAAGCGCTTCCCATTTCCTACGAGCAGTACTTC; CDR3 protein: CASSEALPISYEQYF
D gene: TRBD1; J gene: TRBJ2-7; V gene: TRBV9; clone size: many; CDR3 DNA: TGTGCCAGCAGCGGGGGACAGGGGATCTACGAGCAGTACTTC; CDR3 protein: CASSGGQGIYEQYF
D gene: NA; J gene: TRBJ2-1; V gene: TRBV7-9; clone size: few; CDR3 DNA: TGTGCCAGCAGCTTAGGAGGGTTTGGGCCCAATGAGCAGTTCTTC; CDR3 protein: CASSLGGFGPNEQFF
D gene: NA; J gene: TRBJ1-4; V gene: TRBV12-3/TRBV12-4; clone size: many; CDR3 DNA: TGTGCCAGCAGTCCCGGGTCTAAACGGGAAAAACTGTTTTTT; CDR3 protein: CASSPGSKREKLFF
D gene: NA; J gene: TRBJ2-5; V gene: TRBV15; clone size: many; CDR3 DNA: TGTGCCACCAGCAGAGAAGGCCTAGGGTACGAGACCCAGTACTTC; CDR3 protein: CATSREGLGYETQYF
D gene: TRBD1; J gene: TRBJ1-2; V gene: TRBV3-1; clone size: NA; CDR3 DNA: TGTGCCAGCAGCCAAGGAGGGGGCATGGCTGGCTACACCTTC; CDR3 protein: CASSQGGGMAGYTF
D gene: TRBD2; J gene: TRBJ2-2; V gene: TRBV6-1; clone size: few; CDR3 DNA: TGTGCCAGCAGTACCGTAGCGGGAGGGCCCACCGGGGAGCTGTTTTTT; CDR3 protein: CASSTVAGGPTGELFF
D gene: NA; J gene: TRBJ1-3; V gene: TRBV19; clone size: many; CDR3 DNA: TGTGCCAGTAGTCCACACAGAGACCCTGGAAACACCATATATTTT; CDR3 protein: CASSPHRDPGNTIYF
D gene: TRBD2; J gene: TRBJ2-1; V gene: TRBV6-5; clone size: many; CDR3 DNA: TGTGCCAGCAGTTACAGGCTAGCGGGTTACAATGAGCAGTTCTTC; CDR3 protein: CASSYRLAGYNEQFF